Given below is one TCR beta chain in context. Its specificity is unknown. These data come from a study of cytomegalovirus exposure and HLA in healthy donors. Study details: Genotyping showed about 80% of 350 to 400 donors falling in the Caucasian-associated ancestry cluster.

Study-level findings and limits: Several V segments, TRBV6-2 and TRBV6-3 among them, could not be told apart and were dropped.

Researchers ran the PCR with 60 Vbeta and 13 Jbeta primers. Here immunoSEQ multiplex PCR was the method, and the copy in TCRdb shows in-frame clones only, minus some. The sample includes approximately 150,000 clones. This CDR3 has 15 residues. Germline V lookup: CDR1 SGHVS, CDR2 FNYEAQ. The V and J ends lost 5 bases and 3 bases respectively, with 13 bases between them. This TCR was recovered from a woman between 40 and 55 years old in good health and CMV-seronegative. Sequenced: PBMCs. The chain couples TRBV7-6 to TRBJ2-2, with D tentatively TRBD2 (7 bases). The DNA for the CDR3 is TGTGCCAGCAGCCGGGGGGCAAGGTACACCGGGGAGCTGTTTTTT. Amino acids: CASSRGARYTGELFF.